One sample yielded the 11 T cell receptor beta chains listed below, sequenced in a study of T cell responses to AZD1222 COVID-19 vaccine. Only in-frame clones appear in the TCRdb table, and some are missing; sequencing was by immunoSEQ multiplex PCR. The table shows roughly 200,000 clones, with over 80% occurring only once. Sample: peripheral blood, taken 28 days after the second dose of the MenACWY control vaccine. The receptors stem from an adult who received the MenACWY meningococcal vaccine as a control.

The CDR3 coding sequence is TGTGCCTGGAGCGGCAGGGGACGCTCCAATCAGCCCCAGCATTTT. It codes for CAWSGRGRSNQPQHF. V and J are TRBV30 and TRBJ1-5; possible D gene TRBD1, 6 bases. The CDR3 totals 15 residues. V gave up 3 bases and J gave up 3 bases, with 15 bases separating them. The germline V gene encodes CDR1 GTSNPN and CDR2 SVGIG (reference sequence).

This clone turned up a few times. This sequence joins TRBV5-1 and TRBJ2-1, with 13 nucleotides matching TRBD2. The CDR3 is made up of 16 amino acids. Looked up from germline, CDR1 is SGHRS and CDR2 is YFSETQ. V lost 4 bases and J lost 1; bases outside the gene matches: 2. The CDR3 nucleotides are TGCGCCAGCAGCGAGACTAGCGGGGGGTCCTACAATGAGCAGTTCTTC. Translation gives CASSETSGGSYNEQFF.

This chain uses TRBV5-6 with TRBJ1-1, with 9 bases identical to TRBD1. Germline lookup yields CDR1 SGHDT and CDR2 YYEEEE. Unmatched junction bases numbered 9, after V lost 2 bases and J lost 1 base. The CDR3 has 17 amino acids. The CDR3: CASSLPGTGISNTEAFF. CDR3 bases: TGTGCCAGCAGCTTACCCGGGACAGGGATTTCGAACACTGAAGCTTTCTTT.

The rearrangement joins TRBV12-3 or TRBV12-4 to TRBJ1-1; D is unclear. The CDR3 contains 12 residues. The V gene lost 0 bases and the J gene lost 4 bases, with 3 bases spanning the gap. The DNA of the CDR3 is TGTGCCAGCAGTTTAGCGAGCACTGAAGCTTTCTTT. Protein: CASSLASTEAFF.

The V and J genes are TRBV11-2 and TRBJ2-3; D uncertain. Trimming took 4 bases from V and 6 from J, leaving 26 bases between them. Germline CDR1 reads SGHAT; CDR2 reads FQNNGV. The length of the CDR3 is 18 residues. The CDR3 nucleotides read TGTGCCAGCAGCTCCCGAAAGGGAAGAGGACGTCGACCCGATACGCAGTATTTT. It translates to CASSSRKGRGRRPDTQYF.

For the CDR3, the DNA is TGTGCCAGCAGTTCCCGGGGACAGCCTGGGTATGAAAAACTGTTTTTT. This sequence encodes CASSSRGQPGYEKLFF. This chain joins TRBV28 and TRBJ1-4, with 7 bases matching TRBD1. Germline CDR1 reads MDHEN; CDR2 reads SYDVKM. J lost 6 bases, V lost 4 bases, and 11 bases had no gene match. This CDR3 has 16 amino acids.

V and J are TRBV2 and TRBJ1-5, with 10 nucleotides matching TRBD1. From germline, CDR1 is SNHLY and CDR2 FYNNEI. The CDR3 spans 16 residues. V shed 6 bases, J shed 0 bases, and the junction held 5 bases outside the gene matches. CDR3 sequence reads: CASRRDRGYSNQPQHF. DNA for the CDR3: TGTGCCAGCAGGAGGGACAGGGGATATAGCAATCAGCCCCAGCATTTT.

The rearrangement uses TRBV5-1 and TRBJ2-3, with 7 nucleotides matching TRBD2. Unmatched junction bases numbered 7, after V lost 4 bases and J lost 2 bases. The CDR3 extends over 15 amino acids. CDR1 is SGHRS, CDR2 YFSETQ, per germline. Written as DNA, the CDR3 is TGCGCCAGCAGCCTGCGCACTAGCGTCACAGATACGCAGTATTTT. Its translation is CASSLRTSVTDTQYF.

This clone was counted between two and nine times. V gene TRBV4-1 combines with J gene TRBJ2-7, with D perhaps TRBD1 (6 bases). Germline V lookup: CDR1 MGHRA, CDR2 YSYEKL. This CDR3 spans 13 amino acids. V lost 3 bases and J 1 base, leaving 7 bases between the germline ends. CDR3 in amino acids: CASSHTGSYEQYF. The CDR3 nucleotides read TGCGCCAGCAGCCACACAGGGTCCTACGAGCAGTACTTC.

The V gene is TRBV7-9, the J gene TRBJ1-2, with 7 bases lining up with TRBD1. The CDR3 is 14 amino acids. Trimming cost V 3 bases and J 2 bases; bases outside gene matches: 3. Germline V CDR1 and CDR2: SEHNR, FQNEAQ (reference sequence). CDR3 nucleotides: TGTGCCAGCAGCTTCCCAGGGGGGAACTATGGCTACACCTTC. This sequence encodes CASSFPGGNYGYTF.

The chain employs TRBV30 and TRBJ1-4; unclear D gene. CDR3 length equals 16 residues. The germline V gene has CDR1 GTSNPN and CDR2 SVGIG (reference sequence). With 0 bases removed from V and 8 bases from J, the gap between germline ends came to 19 bases. Written as DNA, the CDR3 is TGTGCCTGGAGTGTATCCGGGAGAGGTGAGGGAGAAAAACTGTTTTTT. It encodes CAWSVSGRGEGEKLFF.